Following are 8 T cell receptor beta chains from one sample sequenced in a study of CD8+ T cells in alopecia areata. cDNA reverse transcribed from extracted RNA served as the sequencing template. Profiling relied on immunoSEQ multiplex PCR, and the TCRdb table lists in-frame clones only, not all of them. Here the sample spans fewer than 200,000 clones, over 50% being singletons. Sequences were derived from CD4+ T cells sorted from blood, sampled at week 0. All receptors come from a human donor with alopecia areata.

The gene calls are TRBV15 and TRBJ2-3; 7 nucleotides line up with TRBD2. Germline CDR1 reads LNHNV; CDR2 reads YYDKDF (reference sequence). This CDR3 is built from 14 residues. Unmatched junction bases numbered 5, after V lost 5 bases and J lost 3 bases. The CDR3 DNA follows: TGTGCCACCAGCCGGGACTACAAAACAGATACGCAGTATTTT. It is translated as CATSRDYKTDTQYF. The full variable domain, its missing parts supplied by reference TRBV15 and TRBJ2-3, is DAMVIQNPRYQVTQFGKPVTLSCSQTLNHNVMYWYQQKSSQAPKLLFHYYDKDFNNEADTPDNFQSRRPNTSFCFLDIRSPGLGDTAMYLCATSRDYKTDTQYFGPGTRLTVL.

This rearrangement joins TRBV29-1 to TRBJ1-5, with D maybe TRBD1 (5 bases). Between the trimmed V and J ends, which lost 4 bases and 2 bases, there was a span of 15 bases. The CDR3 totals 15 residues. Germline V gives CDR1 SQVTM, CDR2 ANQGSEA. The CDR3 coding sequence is TGCAGCGTTGGGGGGTCTCTCGAGGGCAATCAGCCCCAGCATTTT. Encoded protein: CSVGGSLEGNQPQHF.

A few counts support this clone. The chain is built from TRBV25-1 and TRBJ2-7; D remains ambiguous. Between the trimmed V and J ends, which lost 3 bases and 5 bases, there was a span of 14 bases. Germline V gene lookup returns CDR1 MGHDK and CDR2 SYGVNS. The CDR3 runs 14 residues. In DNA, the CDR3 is TGTGCCAGCAGTGAGGGTATTTCCCCCCACGAGCAGTACTTC. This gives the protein CASSEGISPHEQYF.

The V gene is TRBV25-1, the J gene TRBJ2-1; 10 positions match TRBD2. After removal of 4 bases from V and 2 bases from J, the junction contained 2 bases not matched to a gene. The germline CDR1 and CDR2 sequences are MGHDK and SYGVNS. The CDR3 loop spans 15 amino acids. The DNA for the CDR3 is TGTGCCAGCAGTGGGACTAGCGGCCCCTACAATGAGCAGTTCTTC. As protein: CASSGTSGPYNEQFF.

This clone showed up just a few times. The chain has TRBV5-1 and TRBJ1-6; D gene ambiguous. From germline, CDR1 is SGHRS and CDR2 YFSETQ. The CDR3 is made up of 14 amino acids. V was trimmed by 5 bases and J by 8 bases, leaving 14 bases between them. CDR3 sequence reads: CASRQDGDYSPLHF. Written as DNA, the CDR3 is TGCGCCAGCAGACAAGACGGTGACTATTCACCCCTCCACTTT.

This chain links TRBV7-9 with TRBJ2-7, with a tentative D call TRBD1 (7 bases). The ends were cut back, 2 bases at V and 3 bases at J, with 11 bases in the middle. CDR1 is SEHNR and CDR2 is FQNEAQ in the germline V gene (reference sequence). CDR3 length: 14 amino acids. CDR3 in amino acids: CASSLHRGGYEQYF. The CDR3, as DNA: TGTGCCAGCAGCTTACACAGGGGAGGCTACGAGCAGTACTTC.

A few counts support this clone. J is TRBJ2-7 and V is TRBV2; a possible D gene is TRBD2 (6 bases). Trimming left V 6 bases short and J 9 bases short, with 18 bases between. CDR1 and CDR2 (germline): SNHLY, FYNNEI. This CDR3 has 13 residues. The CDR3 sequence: CASSVVVQEGQYF. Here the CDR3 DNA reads TGTGCCAGCAGCGTCGTGGTGCAGGAGGGGCAGTACTTC.

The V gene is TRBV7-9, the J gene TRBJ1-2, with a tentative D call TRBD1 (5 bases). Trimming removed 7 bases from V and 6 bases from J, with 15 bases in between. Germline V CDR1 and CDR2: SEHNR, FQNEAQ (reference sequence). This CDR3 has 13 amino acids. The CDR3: CASIPWKGDGYTF. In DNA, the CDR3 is TGTGCCAGCATCCCTTGGAAAGGGGATGGCTACACCTTC.